The entry below describes one T cell receptor (beta chain). Its specificity is not known. Additional DNA sequences in this sample encode the identical CDR3. Primers for the PCR totalled 60 Vbeta and 13 Jbeta. Profiling relied on immunoSEQ multiplex PCR, and the TCRdb table lists in-frame clones only, not all of them. The sample holds about 69,000 clones; roughly 65% are singletons and the top ten take less than 15%. This specimen comes from a study of cytomegalovirus exposure and HLA in healthy donors. The CDR3 runs 14 residues. CDR1 is MNHEY and CDR2 is SVGAGI in the germline V gene. With V trimmed by 5 bases and J by 5 bases, 4 bases remained unmatched. Overall study results and limits: Later on, an analysis showed TCR association rates differing by HLA locus, with DRB1 the most and HLA-C the fewest.

The rearrangement links TRBV6-5 to TRBJ2-2; 8 nucleotides line up with TRBD2. This receptor was obtained from a male donor in good health and CMV-seropositive. Material for sequencing was PBMCs. The DNA of the CDR3 is TGTGCCAGCAGTAGCGGGAGCGGGACCGGGGAGCTGTTTTTT. It yields the protein CASSSGSGTGELFF.